A single sample is the source of the 11 T cell receptor beta chains below, sequenced in a study of regulatory T cells in long-lasting Graves disease. Construction of TCR beta libraries relied on iRepertoire HTBI primers and on Arm-PCR targeting CDR3 regions. TCRdb analysed the multiplex PCR reads with MiXCR anew, one entry per CDR3 protein. The repertoire holds almost 350,000 distinct CDR3 sequences, with around a fifth as singletons. Noted time point: persistent/refractory GD, antithyroid drugs over 5 years with positive TRAb. PBMC-extracted RNA yielded the TCR library. The specimen comprised peripheral blood mononuclear cells (PBMCs), sampled when the disease was refractory, from a patient treated with antithyroid drugs. All receptors derive from a female donor with Graves disease.

This clonotype is categorized as medium-sized. J is TRBJ2-7 and V is TRBV20-1, with 7 bases fitting TRBD1. The CDR3 spans 15 residues. Looked up from germline, CDR1 is DFQATT and CDR2 is SNEGSKA (reference sequence). Trimming removed 2 bases from V and 7 bases from J; junction bases left unmatched: 14. The CDR3 is CSARPHLQGVGEQYF. CDR3 coding DNA: TGCAGTGCTAGACCTCACCTCCAGGGGGTAGGAGAGCAGTACTTC.

There are a few counts of this clonotype. This sequence joins TRBV4-1 and TRBJ1-1; no firm D call. Germline assignment: CDR1 MGHRA and CDR2 YSYEKL. This CDR3 spans 15 amino acids. Trimming took off 0 bases at V and 1 base at J, with 9 bases between the two ends. The CDR3 region has the DNA TGCGCCAGCAGCCAAGATCTGAAGCGGAACACTGAAGCTTTCTTT. This gives the protein CASSQDLKRNTEAFF.

J is TRBJ1-5 and V is TRBV2; D possibly corresponds to TRBD1 (6 bases). Trimming took off 7 bases at V and 0 bases at J, with 28 bases between the two ends. The germline V gene encodes CDR1 SNHLY and CDR2 FYNNEI. The CDR3 contains 20 residues. The CDR3 DNA is TGTGCCAGCACTATGGATGGGGAAATCCCGGGACACTTTAGCAATCAGCCCCAGCATTTT. Translation: CASTMDGEIPGHFSNQPQHF.

This clonotype was seen at least ten times. This rearrangement joins TRBV27 to TRBJ2-5, with D possibly matching TRBD2 (5 bases). V lost 6 bases and J 2 bases, leaving 10 bases between the germline ends. The CDR3 totals 13 residues. The germline CDR1 and CDR2 sequences are MNHEY and SMNVEV (reference sequence). The CDR3 region has the DNA TGTGCCAGCAGCAGGACTCCACAAGAGACCCAGTACTTC. As protein: CASSRTPQETQYF.

With regard to this clonotype: A much larger clone differs from this one at a single base, so this may be a read error. This sequence joins TRBV3-1 and TRBJ1-2, with a weak D call TRBD1 (6 bases). The length of the CDR3 is 13 residues. The germline gives CDR1 LGHDT, CDR2 YNNKEL (reference sequence). The chain's CDR3 is CAGSPGQNYGYTF. DNA of the CDR3: TGTGCCGGCAGCCCCGGACAGAACTATGGCTACACCTTC.

This clonotype was picked up one time. The chain couples TRBV12-3 or TRBV12-4 to TRBJ2-1, with TRBD2 as a possible D gene (6 bases). This CDR3 is built from 16 residues. With 9 bases removed from V and 3 bases from J, the gap between germline ends came to 21 bases. In nucleotides, the CDR3 is TGTGCCAGTTCCCGAGGTGGGACTCGGCACTACAATGAGCAGTTCTTC. It translates to CASSRGGTRHYNEQFF.

This clonotype was found many times. This chain links TRBV28 with TRBJ1-1; TRBD1 matches at 7 bases. Germline V gene data show CDR1 as MDHEN and CDR2 as SYDVKM. The CDR3 consists of 14 residues. The V segment lost 6 bases and the J segment 5 bases; nucleotides outside the gene matches: 9. CDR3 loop: CASSTSTGWTEAFF. CDR3 DNA: TGTGCCAGCAGCACTTCGACAGGGTGGACTGAAGCTTTCTTT.

Ten or more counts support this clonotype. This rearrangement joins TRBV30 to TRBJ2-7, with 9 bases matching TRBD1. Germline CDR1 and CDR2: GTSNPN and SVGIG (reference sequence). The CDR3 sequence is 13 residues long. V lost 5 bases, J lost 6 bases, and 8 bases stayed unmatched. The chain's CDR3 is CAWRATGGGEQYF. The CDR3 DNA sequence: TGTGCCTGGCGGGCGACAGGGGGTGGCGAGCAGTACTTC.

This clonotype has ten or more counts. J is TRBJ1-2 and V is TRBV7-2; possibly TRBD1 for D (5 bases). Trimming removed 2 bases from V and 2 bases from J, with 12 bases in between. This CDR3 comprises 15 residues. The germline V gene encodes CDR1 SGHTA and CDR2 FQGNSA. DNA for the CDR3: TGTGCCAGCAGCTTAACCGGGACGGAGAACTATGGCTACACCTTC. Translated: CASSLTGTENYGYTF.

This clonotype was detected many times. V is TRBV6-1 and J is TRBJ1-1, with TRBD1 identical over 7 bases. V lost 6 bases, J lost 1 base, and 8 bases stayed unmatched. This CDR3 is built from 15 residues. Per the germline V gene, CDR1 is MNHNS and CDR2 is SASEGT. CDR3 sequence: CASSGYRGENTEAFF. The CDR3 DNA reads as TGTGCCAGCAGCGGTTACAGGGGCGAGAACACTGAAGCTTTCTTT.

This clonotype was picked up many times. This chain uses TRBV20-1 with TRBJ2-5; 7 bases align to TRBD2. Germline trimming cut 1 base from V and 5 bases from J; bases unmatched to any gene: 1. The CDR3 is 12 residues long. The germline V gene encodes CDR1 DFQATT and CDR2 SNEGSKA (reference sequence). The CDR3 DNA follows: TGCAGTGCTAGAGGGGGGGGGGAGACCCAGTACTTC. This translates into CSARGGGETQYF.